These 32 T cell receptor beta chains share one sample of origin, sequenced in a study of T cells after yellow fever vaccination. A single record per CDR3 protein comes from TCRdb applying MiXCR to the 5' RACE reads. The data show some 250,000 distinct CDR3 sequences, over 3% seen once. Sequenced material: PBMCs, taken 15 days after the yellow fever booster vaccination. Every receptor here comes from a young man who received the YFV17D yellow fever vaccine.

Ten or more counts support this clonotype. This chain joins TRBV28 and TRBJ1-6, with 8 bases matching TRBD1. The J segment lost 9 bases and the V segment lost 5 bases, leaving 9 bases of the junction unmatched. CDR3 length equals 15 residues. Per the germline V gene, CDR1 is MDHEN and CDR2 is SYDVKM. DNA for the CDR3: TGTGCCAGCAGTGAAAAACAGGGGACAGGTTCACCCCTCCACTTT. Translating it yields CASSEKQGTGSPLHF. Using reference TRBV28 and TRBJ1-6 for the parts outside the CDR3, the full variable domain is DVKVTQSSRYLVKRTGEKVFLECVQDMDHENMFWYRQDPGLGLRLIYFSYDVKMKEKGDIPEGYSVSREKKERFSLILESASTNQTSMYLCASSEKQGTGSPLHFGNGTRLTVT.

This clonotype has a handful of counts. J is TRBJ2-1 and V is TRBV27; D remains unclear. The germline gives CDR1 MNHEY, CDR2 SMNVEV (reference sequence). V lost 4 bases and J lost 5, with 6 bases in between. The CDR3 consists of 12 residues. The CDR3 reads CASSYHDNEQFF. In DNA, the CDR3 is TGTGCCAGCAGTTACCATGACAATGAGCAGTTCTTC.

This clonotype was seen at least ten times. This chain joins TRBV19 and TRBJ1-5; D is ambiguous. Germline V lookup: CDR1 LNHDA, CDR2 SQIVND (reference sequence). The CDR3 is made up of 15 amino acids. Trimming took off 4 bases at V and 9 bases at J, with 19 bases between the two ends. The CDR3: CASSTQSGMGWPQHF. CDR3 sequence (DNA): TGTGCCAGTAGTACACAATCCGGGATGGGGTGGCCCCAGCATTTT.

This chain connects TRBV4-2 to TRBJ1-5; 8 bases are shared with TRBD1. Germline-derived CDR1 and CDR2 are LGHNA and YNFKEQ. CDR3 length equals 16 residues. The V gene end was trimmed by 3 bases and the J gene end by 3 bases; junction bases not matched to a gene: 7. The CDR3 DNA sequence: TGTGCCAGCAGCCAGTTGGGACAGGCGTACAATCAGCCCCAGCATTTT. Protein sequence: CASSQLGQAYNQPQHF.

The V call is TRBV12-3 or TRBV12-4, the J call TRBJ2-6; TRBD1 matches at 10 bases. The V and J ends lost 4 bases and 0 bases, in that order; junction bases with no gene match: 9. CDR3 length equals 19 residues. The CDR3 protein is CASSSKRDRGVSGANVLTF. CDR3 DNA sequence: TGTGCCAGCAGTTCGAAAAGGGACAGGGGCGTCTCTGGGGCCAACGTCCTGACTTTC.

This clonotype has more than one count but fewer than ten. One end of the junction fails to match germline, which may point to a read error. The V gene is TRBV15, the J gene TRBJ1-2; no firm D call. The CDR3 length is 12 residues. Looked up from germline, CDR1 is LNHNV and CDR2 is YYDKDF (reference sequence). The CDR3 DNA reads as TGTGCTACCAGCAGAGATACGTATGTCTACACCTTC. This codes for CATSRDTYVYTF.

This clonotype was detected many times. The chain combines TRBV6-5 with TRBJ2-7, with TRBD1 as a possible D gene (5 bases). Germline V gene sequence: CDR1 MNHEY, CDR2 SVGAGI. Trimming removed 2 bases from V and 4 bases from J, with 12 bases in between. The CDR3 covers 14 residues. CDR3 bases: TGTGCCAGCAGTTACGACAGTCGGGCTTACGAGCAGTACTTC. Its protein is CASSYDSRAYEQYF.

This clonotype was seen many times. This chain links TRBV7-2 with TRBJ2-5; TRBD2 agrees at 10 bases. The junction had 5 bases not matched to a gene; V was cut back by 1 base and J by 6 bases. Germline V CDR1 and CDR2: SGHTA, FQGNSA. The CDR3 consists of 15 residues. This CDR3 is CASSLGSGGAKTQYF. In DNA form, the CDR3 reads TGTGCCAGCAGCTTAGGGAGCGGGGGGGCGAAGACCCAGTACTTC.

This clonotype was counted at least ten times. The J gene is TRBJ2-1, the V gene TRBV7-3; 9 bases map to TRBD2. Germline V lookup: CDR1 SGHTA, CDR2 FQGTGA. The CDR3 consists of 19 residues. J was trimmed by 9 bases and V by 2 bases; bases with no gene match: 20. In nucleotides, the CDR3 is TGTGCCAGCAGCTTAGCTGGGGTGGGGACTAGCAAGTCTGTTGGTGAGCAGTTCTTC. This sequence encodes CASSLAGVGTSKSVGEQFF.

Ten or more counts support this clonotype. The CDR3 DNA follows: TGTGCCAGCAGGTCCCCCACAGTGGATACGCAGTATTTT. Translated, it gives CASRSPTVDTQYF. The rearrangement uses TRBV11-2 and TRBJ2-3; D is undetermined. Germline V gene data show CDR1 as SGHAT and CDR2 as FQNNGV. The V and J ends lost 6 bases and 6 bases respectively, with 13 bases between them. This CDR3 comprises 13 residues.

This clonotype has at least ten counts. The genes are TRBV20-1 and TRBJ1-2; no clear D gene. This CDR3 contains 12 residues. The germline gives CDR1 DFQATT, CDR2 SNEGSKA (reference sequence). Trimming took off 7 bases at V and 3 bases at J, with 12 bases between the two ends. The CDR3, as DNA: TGCAGTGGTGGCTCCGGAGACTATGGCTACACCTTC. Translated, it gives CSGGSGDYGYTF.

This clonotype was counted ten times or more. This chain connects TRBV2 to TRBJ2-5; no reliable D call. The CDR3 sequence is 17 residues long. The V end lost 0 bases, the J end lost 4 bases, and 18 bases lay between the germline ends. The germline gives CDR1 SNHLY, CDR2 FYNNEI. The CDR3: CASSEAQMALAGETQYF. CDR3 nucleotides: TGTGCCAGCAGTGAAGCTCAGATGGCCCTGGCTGGAGAGACCCAGTACTTC. The complete variable domain, with remaining parts taken from reference TRBV2 and TRBJ2-5, reads EPEVTQTPSHQVTQMGQEVILRCVPISNHLYFYWYRQILGQKVEFLVSFYNNEISEKSEIFDDQFSVERPDGSNFTLKIRSTKLEDSAMYFCASSEAQMALAGETQYFGPGTRLLVL.

This clonotype showed up many times. The chain carries TRBV6-1 and TRBJ1-2; 8 bases line up with TRBD1. V gave up 2 bases and J gave up 7 bases; unmatched junction bases: 9. The CDR3 spans 15 residues. CDR1 and CDR2 from the germline V gene are MNHNS and SASEGT. The CDR3 sequence: CASSESGQGAGGYTF. The CDR3 coding sequence is TGTGCCAGCAGTGAATCAGGGCAGGGGGCTGGTGGCTACACCTTC.

This clonotype appeared many times. The rearrangement links TRBV12-3 or TRBV12-4 to TRBJ1-2; no clear D gene. The CDR3 has 12 residues. V gave up 1 base and J gave up 8 bases, with 8 bases separating them. The chain's CDR3 is CASSLGVGGYTF. CDR3 nucleotides: TGTGCCAGCAGTTTAGGGGTGGGAGGCTACACCTTC.

There are many counts of this clonotype. The chain links TRBV6-2 or TRBV6-3 to TRBJ1-2, with a weak D call TRBD1 (5 bases). Germline CDR1 is MNHEY and CDR2 is SVGEGT. CDR3 length: 15 residues. V lost 2 bases and J lost 8, with 18 bases in between. Written as DNA, the CDR3 is TGTGCCAGCAGTTACGGCTACGGCGGGACGGGCGGCTACACCTTC. It specifies CASSYGYGGTGGYTF.

This clonotype was seen many times. This chain uses TRBV5-1 with TRBJ2-3, with a possible D match to TRBD2 (6 bases). V was trimmed by 4 bases and J by 4 bases, leaving 16 bases between them. The CDR3 totals 15 residues. Germline CDR1 SGHRS, CDR2 YFSETQ. The CDR3 sequence: CASSGAGGLSDTQYF. In DNA form, the CDR3 reads TGCGCCAGCAGCGGAGCTGGGGGGTTGTCAGATACGCAGTATTTT.

This clonotype has a count of ten or more. This sequence joins TRBV5-1 and TRBJ2-3; TRBD1 matches 11 bases. Germline CDR1 and CDR2: SGHRS and YFSETQ. This CDR3 spans 12 amino acids. Germline trimming cut 5 bases from V and 11 bases from J; bases unmatched to any gene: 4. CDR3 sequence reads: CASRPGQGEQYF. The CDR3 DNA reads as TGCGCCAGCAGACCGGGACAGGGGGAGCAGTATTTT.

Ten or more counts support this clonotype. The rearrangement joins TRBV5-1 to TRBJ2-3; the D gene is possibly TRBD1 (6 bases). Germline CDR1 reads SGHRS; CDR2 reads YFSETQ. The CDR3 contains 13 residues. Trimming removed 3 bases from V and 3 bases from J, with 8 bases in between. CDR3 coding DNA: TGCGCCAGCAGCTCTGGACAGACAGATACGCAGTATTTT. It yields the protein CASSSGQTDTQYF.

This clonotype was observed at least ten times. V gene TRBV27 combines with J gene TRBJ2-2; 7 bases match TRBD1. Trimming cost V 2 bases and J 5 bases; bases outside gene matches: 5. Germline V gene lookup returns CDR1 MNHEY and CDR2 SMNVEV (reference sequence). The length of the CDR3 is 15 residues. The CDR3 loop reads CASSLRRGPTGELFF. In DNA, the CDR3 is TGTGCCAGCAGTTTAAGAAGGGGGCCGACCGGGGAGCTGTTTTTT.

This clonotype was detected many times. V and J are TRBV20-1 and TRBJ2-5; 8 nucleotides match TRBD1. J gave up 2 bases and V 7 bases, and 12 bases lay outside the gene matches. The germline V gene encodes CDR1 DFQATT and CDR2 SNEGSKA (reference sequence). The CDR3 runs to 15 residues. CDR3 region: CSGQGALGSQETQYF. CDR3 coding DNA: TGCAGTGGGCAGGGGGCCCTTGGGTCACAAGAGACCCAGTACTTC.

Ten or more counts support this clonotype. The chain is built from TRBV20-1 and TRBJ2-7; the match to TRBD1 covers 11 bases. Germline V gives CDR1 DFQATT, CDR2 SNEGSKA (reference sequence). The CDR3 length is 16 residues. V lost 5 bases to trimming and J lost 0 bases; unmatched junction nucleotides: 9. CDR3 in amino acids: CSARNPGQGDSYEQYF. DNA of the CDR3: TGCAGTGCTCGAAACCCGGGACAGGGGGACTCCTACGAGCAGTACTTC.

About this clonotype: One junction end does not reproduce the germline sequence, and a read error may be involved. J is TRBJ2-1 and V is TRBV20-1; 8 nucleotides line up with TRBD2. This CDR3 comprises 16 residues. The V gene's germline CDR1 is DFQATT and CDR2 SNEGSKA (reference sequence). The CDR3 DNA sequence: TGCAGTGCGAGAGCCCCACTAGCGGTAGGATACAATGAGCAGTTCTTC. Translated, it gives CSARAPLAVGYNEQFF.

This clonotype has at least ten counts. This chain links TRBV7-3 with TRBJ1-2, with TRBD1 matching over 7 bases. Germline values: CDR1 SGHTA, CDR2 FQGTGA. The CDR3 is made up of 14 amino acids. Unmatched junction bases numbered 7, after V lost 5 bases and J lost 4 bases. CDR3 region: CASSPLGQRYGYTF. The CDR3 DNA reads TGTGCCAGCAGCCCACTGGGACAGCGCTATGGCTACACCTTC. Using reference TRBV7-3 and TRBJ1-2 for the parts outside the CDR3, the full variable domain is GAGVSQTPSNKVTEKGKYVELRCDPISGHTALYWYRQSLGQGPEFLIYFQGTGAADDSGLPNDRFFAVRPEGSVSTLKIQRTERGDSAVYLCASSPLGQRYGYTFGSGTRLTVV.

This clonotype has at least ten counts. The chain has TRBV19 and TRBJ2-1, with TRBD2 matching over 11 bases. V lost 5 bases and J lost 0; bases outside the gene matches: 9. Germline V CDR1 and CDR2: LNHDA, SQIVND (reference sequence). This CDR3 is 18 amino acids long. This chain's CDR3 is CASSPRLAGTSSYNEQFF. The CDR3 coding sequence is TGTGCCAGTAGTCCCCGACTAGCGGGGACAAGCTCCTACAATGAGCAGTTCTTC.

The table lists this clonotype with many counts. This chain connects TRBV5-5 to TRBJ2-3; 10 bases line up with TRBD1. The CDR3 has 15 amino acids. Unmatched junction bases numbered 6, after V lost 2 bases and J lost 6 bases. Germline V gene sequence: CDR1 SGHKS, CDR2 YYEKEE (reference sequence). In DNA form, the CDR3 reads TGTGCCAGCAGCTTCGGGACAGGGGAGTGGGATACGCAGTATTTT. Protein: CASSFGTGEWDTQYF.

V usage is TRBV13 and J usage is TRBJ2-6; D unresolved. CDR3 length: 16 amino acids. Germline CDR1 reads PRHDT; CDR2 reads FYEKMQ (reference sequence). Trimming left V 5 bases short and J 0 bases short, with 11 bases between. CDR3: CASSLWEISGANVLTF. The CDR3 DNA follows: TGTGCCAGCAGCCTATGGGAAATCTCTGGGGCCAACGTCCTGACTTTC.

There are many counts of this clonotype. V gene TRBV29-1 combines with J gene TRBJ1-1, with D perhaps TRBD1 (6 bases). V lost 3 bases and J 4 bases, leaving 12 bases between the germline ends. The CDR3 spans 13 residues. CDR1 and CDR2 from the germline V gene are SQVTM and ANQGSEA. CDR3 sequence: CSVDTGSSTEAFF. The CDR3 DNA reads as TGCAGCGTTGACACAGGGTCGTCCACTGAAGCTTTCTTT.

The sample holds many counts of this clonotype. This chain's CDR3 is CSARTVTAAALHPTDTQYF. The CDR3 coding sequence is TGCAGTGCTAGGACGGTGACAGCAGCAGCACTGCACCCCACAGATACGCAGTATTTT. V and J are TRBV20-1 and TRBJ2-3, with D perhaps TRBD1 (5 bases). CDR1 and CDR2 from the germline V gene are DFQATT and SNEGSKA (reference sequence). This CDR3 spans 19 amino acids. The V end lost 3 bases, the J end lost 2 bases, and 27 bases lay between the germline ends.

This clonotype was recorded at least ten times. This chain joins TRBV7-9 and TRBJ2-3; no firm D call. V gave up 5 bases and J gave up 5 bases, with 8 bases separating them. The CDR3 covers 12 residues. Germline loops: CDR1 SEHNR, CDR2 FQNEAQ (reference sequence). In DNA, the CDR3 is TGTGCCAGCAGCGCACAAAAAGATACGCAGTATTTT. Translating it yields CASSAQKDTQYF.

In its sample, this clonotype was seen many times. This chain joins TRBV5-1 and TRBJ2-2; D tentatively reads TRBD1 or TRBD2 (6 bases each). Trimming cost V 5 bases and J 4 bases, with 12 bases left between them. Germline V lookup: CDR1 SGHRS, CDR2 YFSETQ. This CDR3 is built from 14 residues. This chain's CDR3 is CASRGGFGTGELFF. As DNA, the CDR3 is TGCGCCAGCAGAGGGGGGTTCGGCACCGGGGAGCTGTTTTTT.

This clonotype was seen many times. The genes are TRBV7-2 and TRBJ1-1; possibly TRBD1 for D (5 bases). In germline, CDR1 is SGHTA, CDR2 FQGNSA. The CDR3 has 14 amino acids. V lost 5 bases and J 1 base, leaving 11 bases between the germline ends. The CDR3 DNA follows: TGTGCCAGCAGCCCAGGGAGGGCGAACACTGAAGCTTTCTTT. It encodes CASSPGRANTEAFF.

V gene TRBV19 combines with J gene TRBJ2-7, with 8 bases fitting TRBD1. CDR1 and CDR2 (germline): LNHDA, SQIVND (reference sequence). The CDR3 is 16 residues long. Unmatched junction bases numbered 5, after V lost 1 base and J lost 0 bases. The CDR3 DNA is TGTGCCAGTAGTATAGGGGACAGGCCTTTCTCCTACGAGCAGTACTTC. Protein: CASSIGDRPFSYEQYF.